Listed below are T cell receptor beta chains from one sample, sequenced in a study of regulatory and conventional T cells in RAG deficiency. Repertoires were generated with immunoSEQ multiplex PCR, while TCRdb's copy carries only in-frame clones and drops some. This sample has about 34,000 clones, with more than 75% found just once. This sample was also put to use in a study of regulatory T cells.

The specimen was CD4+ effector T cells sorted from blood. Receptor source: a human donor in good health. The CDR3 runs from the conserved cysteine through the conserved F or W. Fields, in order: D gene, J gene, clone size, V gene, CDR3 DNA, CDR3 protein. The D gene is left open where the match is weak. Clone size is not always given. Where it is, it says once, few, many or a class for expanded clones.

d_gene: TRBD1; j_gene: TRBJ1-4; abundance: -; v_gene: TRBV11-2; CDR3nt: TGTGCCAGCAGCCCTACTACAGGGGCGGCTAATGAAAAACTGTTTTTT; CDR3aa: CASSPTTGAANEKLFF
d_gene: -; j_gene: TRBJ2-3; abundance: -; v_gene: TRBV19; CDR3nt: TGTGCCAGTAGTGCCGTGGGCACAGATACGCAGTATTTT; CDR3aa: CASSAVGTDTQYF
d_gene: TRBD1; j_gene: TRBJ1-5; abundance: -; v_gene: TRBV5-1; CDR3nt: TGCGCCAGCAGCTGGGGACAGGGAACCAATCAGCCCCAGCATTTT; CDR3aa: CASSWGQGTNQPQHF
d_gene: TRBD1; j_gene: TRBJ2-7; abundance: few; v_gene: TRBV5-6; CDR3nt: TGTGCCAGCAGCTTGGGGACAGGGGAATACGAGCAGTACTTC; CDR3aa: CASSLGTGEYEQYF
d_gene: TRBD2; j_gene: TRBJ2-3; abundance: -; v_gene: TRBV7-3; CDR3nt: TGTGCCAGCGCGGCTAGCGGGGCAAATACGCAGTATTTT; CDR3aa: CASAASGANTQYF
d_gene: TRBD2; j_gene: TRBJ2-7; abundance: -; v_gene: TRBV5-1; CDR3nt: TGCGCCAGCAGCTTGGATTCGGGCGGGGGTTCCTACGAGCAGTACTTC; CDR3aa: CASSLDSGGGSYEQYF
d_gene: TRBD1; j_gene: TRBJ2-2; abundance: -; v_gene: TRBV28; CDR3nt: TGTGCCAGCAGTTTATGGCTTTTTTCAGGACAGGGGCCCGGGGAGCTGTTTTTT; CDR3aa: CASSLWLFSGQGPGELFF
d_gene: -; j_gene: TRBJ1-4; abundance: once; v_gene: TRBV18; CDR3nt: TGTGCCAGCTCACCGAATACGGGAACAACTAATGAAAAACTGTTTTTT; CDR3aa: CASSPNTGTTNEKLFF
d_gene: -; j_gene: TRBJ1-5; abundance: -; v_gene: TRBV11-2; CDR3nt: TGTGCCAGCAGTGTGGGACGTGATCAGCCCCAGCATTTT; CDR3aa: CASSVGRDQPQHF
d_gene: -; j_gene: TRBJ1-4; abundance: -; v_gene: TRBV6-1; CDR3nt: TGTGCCAGCGAAAAGGCTAGGGCTGAAAAACTGTTTTTT; CDR3aa: CASEKARAEKLFF
d_gene: TRBD2; j_gene: TRBJ2-3; abundance: -; v_gene: TRBV7-2; CDR3nt: TGTAGTTCCAAGCGGGGGGTTAGCACAGATACGCAGTATTTT; CDR3aa: CSSKRGVSTDTQYF
d_gene: -; j_gene: TRBJ1-2; abundance: once; v_gene: TRBV7-2; CDR3nt: TGTGCCAGCAGCTTAGAGGCACTCGACTATGGCTACACCTTC; CDR3aa: CASSLEALDYGYTF
d_gene: -; j_gene: TRBJ2-1; abundance: -; v_gene: TRBV9; CDR3nt: TGTGCCAGCAGAGACGACAGGATGGGCTACAATGAGCAGTTCTTC; CDR3aa: CASRDDRMGYNEQFF
d_gene: -; j_gene: TRBJ1-3; abundance: -; v_gene: TRBV27; CDR3nt: TGTGCCAGCAGTCCATACGGACGGACCCCAACCATATATTTT; CDR3aa: CASSPYGRTPTIYF
d_gene: TRBD1; j_gene: TRBJ2-6; abundance: -; v_gene: TRBV5-1; CDR3nt: TGCGCCAGCACGGGACAGCTCTCTGGGGCCAACGTCCTGACTTTC; CDR3aa: CASTGQLSGANVLTF
d_gene: TRBD1; j_gene: TRBJ1-5; abundance: few; v_gene: TRBV2; CDR3nt: TGTGCCCGAGGGGGGACAGATAGCAATCAGCCCCAGCATTTT; CDR3aa: CARGGTDSNQPQHF
d_gene: TRBD1; j_gene: TRBJ1-4; abundance: -; v_gene: TRBV6-6; CDR3nt: TGTGCCAGCAGCGGGACAGGGAGGGGTGAAAAACTGTTTTTT; CDR3aa: CASSGTGRGEKLFF
d_gene: -; j_gene: TRBJ1-5; abundance: -; v_gene: TRBV6-6; CDR3nt: TGTGCCAGCAGTTACTCCTCAGAGAGCAATCAGCCCCAGCATTTT; CDR3aa: CASSYSSESNQPQHF
d_gene: -; j_gene: TRBJ2-3; abundance: -; v_gene: TRBV7-8; CDR3nt: TGTGCCAGCAGCTTGGGACTCCGTAGCCCTGCGCAGTATTTT; CDR3aa: CASSLGLRSPAQYF
d_gene: TRBD2; j_gene: TRBJ2-7; abundance: few; v_gene: TRBV7-9; CDR3nt: TGTGCCAGCAGCCGGGGACTAGCGGGGGCTACCTCCTACGAGCAGTACTTC; CDR3aa: CASSRGLAGATSYEQYF
d_gene: TRBD2; j_gene: TRBJ2-2; abundance: -; v_gene: TRBV19; CDR3nt: TGTGCCAGTGACGGGGGGGCCGGAACCGGGGAGCTGTTTTTT; CDR3aa: CASDGGAGTGELFF
d_gene: -; j_gene: TRBJ2-7; abundance: -; v_gene: TRBV14; CDR3nt: TGTGCCAGCAGCCACGTAATCGGAGCGAGCGAGCAGTACTTC; CDR3aa: CASSHVIGASEQYF
d_gene: TRBD1; j_gene: TRBJ2-7; abundance: -; v_gene: TRBV30; CDR3nt: TGTGCCTGGAGTGTGGGTAGGGGGCCGAGGGAGCAGTACTTC; CDR3aa: CAWSVGRGPREQYF
d_gene: -; j_gene: TRBJ2-7; abundance: -; v_gene: TRBV6-1; CDR3nt: TGTGCCAGCAGTGGAACGGCCGCAGGCGGATACGAGCAGTACTTC; CDR3aa: CASSGTAAGGYEQYF
d_gene: -; j_gene: TRBJ1-6; abundance: -; v_gene: TRBV7-3; CDR3nt: TGTGCCAGCAGCCGCGACAGGAATTCACCCCTCCACTTT; CDR3aa: CASSRDRNSPLHF
d_gene: TRBD1; j_gene: TRBJ1-1; abundance: few; v_gene: TRBV19; CDR3nt: TGTGCCAGTAGTAAGGACAGGGACACTGAAGCTTTCTTT; CDR3aa: CASSKDRDTEAFF
d_gene: -; j_gene: TRBJ1-4; abundance: -; v_gene: TRBV6-1; CDR3nt: TGTGCCAGCAGTCCCCCCGGGGGCATAGGTGAAAAACTGTTTTTT; CDR3aa: CASSPPGGIGEKLFF
d_gene: TRBD1; j_gene: TRBJ2-7; abundance: -; v_gene: TRBV19; CDR3nt: TGTGCCAGTAGTATGAAGGACAGGGGAAAGCACGAGCAGTACTTC; CDR3aa: CASSMKDRGKHEQYF
d_gene: -; j_gene: TRBJ2-4; abundance: -; v_gene: TRBV7-9; CDR3nt: TGTGCCAGCAGCTTGTTGGGGAACATTCAGTACTTC; CDR3aa: CASSLLGNIQYF
d_gene: -; j_gene: TRBJ1-5; abundance: -; v_gene: TRBV19; CDR3nt: TGTGCCAGTAGTATAGGGTGGGGGGATACCTTTAATAGCAATCAGCCCCAGCATTTT; CDR3aa: CASSIGWGDTFNSNQPQHF
d_gene: -; j_gene: TRBJ2-7; abundance: -; v_gene: TRBV12-5; CDR3nt: TGTGCTAGTGGTCGATTGGGCTTTAGGCGCGAGCAGTACTTC; CDR3aa: CASGRLGFRREQYF
d_gene: -; j_gene: TRBJ2-2; abundance: once; v_gene: TRBV7-2; CDR3nt: TGTGCCAGCAGCTTAGGGAGGGAGACCGGGGAGCTGTTTTTT; CDR3aa: CASSLGRETGELFF
d_gene: -; j_gene: TRBJ1-2; abundance: -; v_gene: TRBV2; CDR3nt: TGTGCCAGCAGTGACAGGGCTGGCTATGGCTACACCTTC; CDR3aa: CASSDRAGYGYTF
d_gene: TRBD1; j_gene: TRBJ1-5; abundance: -; v_gene: TRBV30; CDR3nt: TGTGCCTGGGTACCTCCCGGGACAGGGGATCAGCCCCAGCATTTT; CDR3aa: CAWVPPGTGDQPQHF
d_gene: TRBD1; j_gene: TRBJ2-3; abundance: -; v_gene: TRBV5-4; CDR3nt: TGTGCCAGCAGCTTGAGCCGCGGACAGGGCACAGATACGCAGTATTTT; CDR3aa: CASSLSRGQGTDTQYF
d_gene: TRBD2; j_gene: TRBJ2-1; abundance: medium-sized; v_gene: TRBV4-2; CDR3nt: TGTGCCAGCAGCCAACTAGCGGGGGGGTACAATGAGCAGTTCTTC; CDR3aa: CASSQLAGGYNEQFF
d_gene: -; j_gene: TRBJ1-2; abundance: -; v_gene: TRBV2; CDR3nt: TGTGCCAGCAGTAGGGACAATAACTATGGCTACACCTTC; CDR3aa: CASSRDNNYGYTF
d_gene: -; j_gene: TRBJ2-7; abundance: -; v_gene: TRBV5-4; CDR3nt: TGTGCCAGCAGCTTGGGTCTGGGTCCTGACGAGCAGTACTTC; CDR3aa: CASSLGLGPDEQYF
d_gene: -; j_gene: TRBJ1-1; abundance: -; v_gene: TRBV28; CDR3nt: TGTGCCAGCACCGCTGGAGGGGGGAGCGGGACTGAAGCTTTCTTT; CDR3aa: CASTAGGGSGTEAFF
d_gene: TRBD1; j_gene: TRBJ1-2; abundance: few; v_gene: TRBV28; CDR3nt: TGTGCCAGCAGTTCCCAACCGACAGGGAACGGCTACACCTTC; CDR3aa: CASSSQPTGNGYTF
d_gene: -; j_gene: TRBJ2-1; abundance: -; v_gene: TRBV12-1; CDR3nt: TGTGCCAGCAGAACCCTGAGCTCCTACAATGAGCAGTTCTTC; CDR3aa: CASRTLSSYNEQFF
d_gene: -; j_gene: TRBJ1-1; abundance: -; v_gene: TRBV14; CDR3nt: TGTGCCAGCAGCCCGACCGGGGGCGACACTGAAGCTTTCTTT; CDR3aa: CASSPTGGDTEAFF
d_gene: TRBD1; j_gene: TRBJ2-7; abundance: -; v_gene: TRBV7-2; CDR3nt: TGTGCCAGCAGCTTAGTGGGGACAGGGTACTACGAGCAGTACTTC; CDR3aa: CASSLVGTGYYEQYF
d_gene: -; j_gene: TRBJ2-7; abundance: few; v_gene: TRBV19; CDR3nt: TGTGCCAGTAGTATAAGACGGTTCTACGAGCAGTACTTC; CDR3aa: CASSIRRFYEQYF
d_gene: -; j_gene: TRBJ1-2; abundance: once; v_gene: TRBV28; CDR3nt: TGTGCCAGCAGTTTTCAGGGCTATGGCTACACCTTC; CDR3aa: CASSFQGYGYTF
d_gene: TRBD1; j_gene: TRBJ1-2; abundance: few; v_gene: TRBV19; CDR3nt: TGTGCCAGTAGTCCGCGACAGGGCCCATCCTATGGCTACACCTTC; CDR3aa: CASSPRQGPSYGYTF
d_gene: -; j_gene: TRBJ2-2; abundance: -; v_gene: TRBV7-3; CDR3nt: TGTGCCAGCAGCCTAGACAGGCCCCCGAACACCGGGGAGCTGTTTTTT; CDR3aa: CASSLDRPPNTGELFF
d_gene: -; j_gene: TRBJ1-3; abundance: -; v_gene: TRBV5-4; CDR3nt: TGTGCCAGCAGCAGGGGCGGAACAACTGGAAACACCATATATTTT; CDR3aa: CASSRGGTTGNTIYF